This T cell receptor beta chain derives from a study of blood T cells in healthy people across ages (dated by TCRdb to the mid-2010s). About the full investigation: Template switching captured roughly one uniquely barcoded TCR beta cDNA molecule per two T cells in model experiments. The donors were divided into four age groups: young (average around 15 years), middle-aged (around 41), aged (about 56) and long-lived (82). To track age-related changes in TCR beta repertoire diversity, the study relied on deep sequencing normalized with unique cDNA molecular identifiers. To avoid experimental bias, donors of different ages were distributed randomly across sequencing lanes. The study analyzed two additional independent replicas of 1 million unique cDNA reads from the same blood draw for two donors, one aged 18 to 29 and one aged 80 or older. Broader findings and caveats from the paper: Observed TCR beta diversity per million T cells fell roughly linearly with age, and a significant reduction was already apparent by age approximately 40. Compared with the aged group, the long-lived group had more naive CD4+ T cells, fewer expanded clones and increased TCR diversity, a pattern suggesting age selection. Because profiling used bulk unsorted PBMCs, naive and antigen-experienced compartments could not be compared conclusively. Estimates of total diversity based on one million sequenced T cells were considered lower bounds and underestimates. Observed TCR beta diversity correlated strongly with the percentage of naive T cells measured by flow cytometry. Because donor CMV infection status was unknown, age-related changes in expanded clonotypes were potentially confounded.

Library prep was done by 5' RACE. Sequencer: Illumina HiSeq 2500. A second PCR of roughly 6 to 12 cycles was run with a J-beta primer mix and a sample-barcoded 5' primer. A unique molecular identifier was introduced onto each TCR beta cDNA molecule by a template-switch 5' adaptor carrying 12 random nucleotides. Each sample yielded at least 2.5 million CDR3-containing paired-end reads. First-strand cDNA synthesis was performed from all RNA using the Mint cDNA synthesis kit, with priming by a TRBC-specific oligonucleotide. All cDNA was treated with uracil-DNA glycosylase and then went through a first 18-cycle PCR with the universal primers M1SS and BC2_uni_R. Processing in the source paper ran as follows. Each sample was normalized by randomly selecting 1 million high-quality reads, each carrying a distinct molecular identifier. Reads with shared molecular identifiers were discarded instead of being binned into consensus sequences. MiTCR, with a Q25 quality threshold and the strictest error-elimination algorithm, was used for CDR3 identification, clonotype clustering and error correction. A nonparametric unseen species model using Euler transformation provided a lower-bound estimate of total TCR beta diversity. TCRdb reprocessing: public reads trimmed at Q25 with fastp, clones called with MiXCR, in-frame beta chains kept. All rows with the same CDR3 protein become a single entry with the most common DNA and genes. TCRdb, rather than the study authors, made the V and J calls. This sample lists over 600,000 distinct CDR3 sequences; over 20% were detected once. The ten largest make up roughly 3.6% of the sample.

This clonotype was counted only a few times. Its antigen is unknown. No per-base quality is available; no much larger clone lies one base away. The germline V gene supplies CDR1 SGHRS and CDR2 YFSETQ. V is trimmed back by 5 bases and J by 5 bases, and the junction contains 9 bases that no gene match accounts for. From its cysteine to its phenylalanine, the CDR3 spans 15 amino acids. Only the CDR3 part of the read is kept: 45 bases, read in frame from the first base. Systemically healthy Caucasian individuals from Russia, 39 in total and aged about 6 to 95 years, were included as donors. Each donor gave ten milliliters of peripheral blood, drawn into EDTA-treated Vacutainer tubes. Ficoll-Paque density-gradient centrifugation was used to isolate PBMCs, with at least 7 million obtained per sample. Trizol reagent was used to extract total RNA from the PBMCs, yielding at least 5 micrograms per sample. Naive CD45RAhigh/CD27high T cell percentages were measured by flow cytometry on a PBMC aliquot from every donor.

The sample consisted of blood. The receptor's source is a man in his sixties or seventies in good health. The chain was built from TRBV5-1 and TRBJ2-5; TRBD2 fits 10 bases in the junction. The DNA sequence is TGCGCCAGCAGAGGCGGGACTAGCGTCCCCGAGACCCAGTACTTC. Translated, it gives CASRGGTSVPETQYF.